This paragraph covers one T cell receptor beta chain sequence. What this receptor recognizes is not known. There are no base qualities to consult, and no much larger clone falls within one base. TCR beta CDR3 regions were amplified from RNA transcripts. For the first round of RT-PCR on the TCR CDR3, the HTBI primer set was used together with the Qiagen OneStep RT-PCR kit. A second multiplex PCR round built the libraries, followed by size selection and purification. Paired-end sequencing of the libraries was performed with 100 bp reads on an Illumina HiSeq2000. The study's processing was this. SOAPnuke was used to process the raw data, removing reads that contained adapters or uncalled bases, had a mean Phred below 15, or lacked an exact match to the constant primer or identifier. COPE v1.2.5 was used to merge the high-quality paired reads, and each unique nucleotide sequence was defined as a clonotype. MiTCR v1.1 was used to align the clonotypes against IMGT TRBV, TRBD and TRBJ reference segments. Only V-J combinations with frequency above 0.0001, covering 99% to 99.2% of repertoires, were analysed. A TCS score was defined as the ratio between F50 (clonal expansion) and ExV (chaos), using BLOSUM62-based TCRdist between CDR3 peptides within each V-J. Welch's t-statistics and random forest reduced approximately 520 V-J features to 10 to 15, which were used in a naive Bayes classifier (R e1071). TCRdb reran the public reads through fastp at Q25 and MiXCR, keeping productive beta chains. Merged by CDR3 protein, the rows form single entries marked with the most common genes and DNA. Here the V and J calls rest on TCRdb's processing, not on the authors' analysis. The sample table contains some 650,000 distinct CDR3 sequences; only one count was recorded for 16% of them. The ten largest make up around 3.5% of the sample.

This sample was taken from a study of T cells in Graves' hyperthyroidism and ophthalmopathy (dated by TCRdb to 2018 to 2020). For context, the study as a whole: Peripheral blood was sampled at the time of initial diagnosis, prior to any treatment. In addition, the study compared T-cell repertoires in thyroid tissue and in blood from about six Graves' hyperthyroidism patients. For training and testing, the 100 patients in the discovery cohort were randomly divided in a 7:3 ratio. After sampling, hyperthyroidism patients received methimazole starting at 30 mg daily, and ophthalmopathy patients received high-dose intravenous methylprednisolone. Prospective prediction of ophthalmopathy was tested in an independent validation cohort consisting of fewer than 20 hyperthyroidism patients and around 16 patients who later progressed to ophthalmopathy. To identify TCR V-J signatures that set the groups apart, the researchers used a discovery cohort of 100 patients, made up of roughly 45 with Graves' ophthalmopathy and about 60 with stable Graves' hyperthyroidism. TCR Vbeta CDR3 sequencing of 140 or so peripheral blood samples (more than 40 ophthalmopathy, roughly 72 hyperthyroidism and approximately 17 progressor patients) is reported in the paper. General study outcomes and caveats: Blood samples also contained most of the expanded thyroid clonotypes (frequency above 0.001), which suggests that blood repertoires may reflect thyroid immune responses. No statistical method was used to set the sample size in advance, and investigators knew the group allocation. In validation, the model predicted progression to ophthalmopathy a median of roughly 6.2 months before onset, with approximately 70% sensitivity and 72.22% specificity. A model built on a 13 V-J signature distinguished ophthalmopathy from stable hyperthyroidism, reaching around 87% sensitivity and 81.08% specificity in cross-validation and 80%/75% in testing.

Ophthalmopathy patients had moderately to severely active disease, Clinical Activity Score of at least 3, NOSPECS grade of at least 4, and duration under 3 months. Patients with uncontrolled infections, other autoimmune diseases, pregnancy or lactation were excluded. Clinical symptoms, serum thyroxine and TRAb, thyroid ultrasound, and orbital computed tomography formed the basis for the diagnoses. PBMCs were separated from 10 ml of fresh peripheral blood using Ficoll-Paque density gradient centrifugation. Total RNA was extracted using Trizol reagent, and RNA quality was assessed on an Agilent 2100 Bioanalyzer. The cysteine opens and the phenylalanine closes a CDR3 of 14 amino acids. Solely the CDR3 DNA is kept, with 42 bases framed from the first base. From the germline V gene, CDR1 is MDHEN and CDR2 is SYDVKM. V loses 5 bases, J loses 6 bases, and the germline ends lie 13 bases apart.

The sequenced material came from blood. This clonotype was sampled from a woman aged 40 to 50 with Graves' ophthalmopathy. The sequence is built from TRBV28 and TRBJ1-4; the D segment could be TRBD1, given 5 matching bases. The CDR3 region reads CASSRGGEYEKLFF. The sequence in DNA is TGTGCCAGCAGTCGGGGGGGGGAGTATGAAAAACTGTTTTTT.